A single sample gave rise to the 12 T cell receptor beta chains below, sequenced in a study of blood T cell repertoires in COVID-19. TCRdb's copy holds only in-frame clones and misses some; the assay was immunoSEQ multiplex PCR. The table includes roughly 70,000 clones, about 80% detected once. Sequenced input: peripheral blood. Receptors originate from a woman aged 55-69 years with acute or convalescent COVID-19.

The CDR3 region is CASSWVGTGGDEQYF. In nucleotides, the CDR3 is TGCGCCAGCAGCTGGGTTGGGACAGGGGGAGACGAGCAGTACTTC. The V and J genes are TRBV5-1 and TRBJ2-7; 11 bases fit TRBD1. The length of the CDR3 is 15 residues. V lost 3 bases to trimming and J lost 5 bases; unmatched junction nucleotides: 7. Germline V gene lookup returns CDR1 SGHRS and CDR2 YFSETQ.

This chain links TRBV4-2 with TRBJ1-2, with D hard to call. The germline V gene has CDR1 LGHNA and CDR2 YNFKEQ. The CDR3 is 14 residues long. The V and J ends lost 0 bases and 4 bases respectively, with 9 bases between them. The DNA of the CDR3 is TGTGCCAGCAGCCAAGATCGGGTCAGCTATGGCTACACCTTC. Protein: CASSQDRVSYGYTF.

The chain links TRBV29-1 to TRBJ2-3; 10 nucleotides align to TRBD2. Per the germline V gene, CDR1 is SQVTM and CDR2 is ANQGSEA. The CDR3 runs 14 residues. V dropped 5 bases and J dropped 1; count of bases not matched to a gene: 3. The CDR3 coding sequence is TGCAGCGTTACTAGCGGGGCTCGCACAGATACGCAGTATTTT. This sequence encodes CSVTSGARTDTQYF.

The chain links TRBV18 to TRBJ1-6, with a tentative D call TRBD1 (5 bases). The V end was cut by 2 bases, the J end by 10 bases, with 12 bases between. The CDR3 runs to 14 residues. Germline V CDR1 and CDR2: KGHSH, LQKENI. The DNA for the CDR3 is TGTGCCAGCTCACCATCCGGGGGGAGATCACCCCTCCACTTT. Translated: CASSPSGGRSPLHF. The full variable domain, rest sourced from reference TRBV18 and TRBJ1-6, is NAGVMQNPRHLVRRRGQEARLRCSPMKGHSHVYWYRQLPEEGLKFMVYLQKENIIDESGMPKERFSAEFPKEGPSILRIQQVVRGDSAAYFCASSPSGGRSPLHFGNGTRLTVT.

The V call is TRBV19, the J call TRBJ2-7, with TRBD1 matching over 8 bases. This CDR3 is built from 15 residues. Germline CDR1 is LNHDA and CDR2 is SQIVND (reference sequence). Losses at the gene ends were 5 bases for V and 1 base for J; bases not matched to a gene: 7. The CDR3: CASSSVRQGSYEQYF. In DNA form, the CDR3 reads TGTGCCAGTAGTTCTGTCAGACAGGGGTCCTACGAGCAGTACTTC.

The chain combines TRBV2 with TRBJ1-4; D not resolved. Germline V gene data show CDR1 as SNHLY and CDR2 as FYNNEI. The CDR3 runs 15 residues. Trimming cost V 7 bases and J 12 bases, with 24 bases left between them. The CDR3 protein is CASKDLRAGMGELFF. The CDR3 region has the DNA TGTGCCAGCAAAGACCTGCGGGCAGGAATGGGAGAACTGTTTTTT. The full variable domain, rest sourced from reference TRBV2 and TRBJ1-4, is EPEVTQTPSHQVTQMGQEVILRCVPISNHLYFYWYRQILGQKVEFLVSFYNNEISEKSEIFDDQFSVERPDGSNFTLKIRSTKLEDSAMYFCASKDLRAGMGELFFGSGTQLSVL.

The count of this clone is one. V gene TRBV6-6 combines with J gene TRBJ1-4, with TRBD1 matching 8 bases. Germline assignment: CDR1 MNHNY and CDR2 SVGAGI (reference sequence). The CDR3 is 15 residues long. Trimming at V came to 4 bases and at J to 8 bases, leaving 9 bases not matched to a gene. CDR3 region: CASSSNQGAREKLFF. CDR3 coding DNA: TGTGCCAGCAGTTCCAACCAGGGGGCGAGAGAAAAACTGTTTTTT.

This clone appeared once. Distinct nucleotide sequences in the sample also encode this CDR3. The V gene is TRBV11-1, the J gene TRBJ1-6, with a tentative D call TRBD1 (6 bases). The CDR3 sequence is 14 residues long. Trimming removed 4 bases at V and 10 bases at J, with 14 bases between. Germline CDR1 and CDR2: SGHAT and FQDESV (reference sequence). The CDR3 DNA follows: TGTGCCAGCAGCTCTCAGGGGCTCACCTCACCCCTCCACTTT. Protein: CASSSQGLTSPLHF.

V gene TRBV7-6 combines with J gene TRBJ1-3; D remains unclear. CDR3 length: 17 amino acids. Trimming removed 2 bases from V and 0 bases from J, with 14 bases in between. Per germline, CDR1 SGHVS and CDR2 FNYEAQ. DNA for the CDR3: TGTGCCAGCAGCTTATCGGGTGTGACGAGCTCTGGAAACACCATATATTTT. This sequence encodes CASSLSGVTSSGNTIYF.

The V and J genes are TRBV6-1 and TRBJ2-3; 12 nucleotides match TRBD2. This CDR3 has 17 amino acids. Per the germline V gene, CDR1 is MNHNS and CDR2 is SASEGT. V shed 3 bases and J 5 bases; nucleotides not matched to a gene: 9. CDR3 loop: CASSEKSSGGAGDTQYF. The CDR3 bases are TGTGCCAGCAGTGAGAAGTCTAGCGGGGGGGCCGGAGATACGCAGTATTTT.

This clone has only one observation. Written as DNA, the CDR3 is TGTGCCAGCAGCTCCCGACAGGGGAACGAAAAACTGTTTTTT. Translated, it gives CASSSRQGNEKLFF. The rearrangement links TRBV3-1 (or the pseudogene TRBV3-2) to TRBJ1-4; TRBD1 aligns across 8 bases. CDR3 length equals 14 residues. Germline CDR1 and CDR2: LGHDT and YNNKEL (reference sequence). V lost 5 bases and J lost 8; bases outside the gene matches: 7.

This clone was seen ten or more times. The CDR3 DNA follows: TGTGCCAGCACTACCGGGACAGGGAGGGAAGCTTTCTTT. Protein: CASTTGTGREAFF. The chain uses TRBV6-5 and TRBJ1-1; 9 nucleotides align to TRBD1. After removal of 7 bases from V and 8 bases from J, the junction contained 8 bases not matched to a gene. Germline-derived CDR1 and CDR2 are MNHEY and SVGAGI. This CDR3 is 13 amino acids long.